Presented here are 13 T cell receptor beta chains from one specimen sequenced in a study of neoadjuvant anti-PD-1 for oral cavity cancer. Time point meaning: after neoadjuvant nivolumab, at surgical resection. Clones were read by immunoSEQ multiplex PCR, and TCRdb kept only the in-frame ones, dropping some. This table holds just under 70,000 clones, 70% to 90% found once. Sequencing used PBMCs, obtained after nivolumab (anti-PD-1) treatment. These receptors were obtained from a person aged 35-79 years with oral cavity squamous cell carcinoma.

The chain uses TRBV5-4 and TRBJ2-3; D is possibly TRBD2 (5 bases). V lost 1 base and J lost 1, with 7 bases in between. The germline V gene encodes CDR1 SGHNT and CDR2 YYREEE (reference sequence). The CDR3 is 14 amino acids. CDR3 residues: CASSLLGGTDTQYF. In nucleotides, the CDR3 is TGTGCCAGCAGCTTGCTCGGGGGCACAGATACGCAGTATTTT.

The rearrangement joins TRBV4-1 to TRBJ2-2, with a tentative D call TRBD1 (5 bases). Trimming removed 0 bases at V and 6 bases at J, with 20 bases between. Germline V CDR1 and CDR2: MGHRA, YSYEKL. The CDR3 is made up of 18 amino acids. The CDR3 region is CASSQETAAGLSPGELFF. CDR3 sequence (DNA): TGCGCCAGCAGCCAAGAGACCGCGGCAGGGTTAAGTCCCGGGGAGCTGTTTTTT.

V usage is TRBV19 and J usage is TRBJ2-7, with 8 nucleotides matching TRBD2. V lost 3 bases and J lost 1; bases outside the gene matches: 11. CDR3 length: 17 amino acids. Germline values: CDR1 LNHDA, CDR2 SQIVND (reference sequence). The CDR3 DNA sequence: TGTGCCAGTAGTATCCGGGTAGCGGGACATTCATCCTACGAGCAGTACTTC. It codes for CASSIRVAGHSSYEQYF.

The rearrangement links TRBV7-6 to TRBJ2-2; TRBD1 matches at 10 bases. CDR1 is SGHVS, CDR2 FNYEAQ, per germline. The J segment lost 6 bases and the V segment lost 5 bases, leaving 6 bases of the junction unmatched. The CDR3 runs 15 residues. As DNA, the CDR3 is TGTGCCAGCAGCCCGAGACAGGGGGCCTCCGGGGAGCTGTTTTTT. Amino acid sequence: CASSPRQGASGELFF.

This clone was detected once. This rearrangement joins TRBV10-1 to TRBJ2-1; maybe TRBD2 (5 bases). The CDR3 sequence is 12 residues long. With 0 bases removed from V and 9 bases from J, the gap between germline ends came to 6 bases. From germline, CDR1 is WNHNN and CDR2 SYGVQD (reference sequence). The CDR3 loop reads CASSESGGEQFF. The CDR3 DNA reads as TGCGCCAGCAGTGAGTCAGGAGGTGAGCAGTTCTTC.

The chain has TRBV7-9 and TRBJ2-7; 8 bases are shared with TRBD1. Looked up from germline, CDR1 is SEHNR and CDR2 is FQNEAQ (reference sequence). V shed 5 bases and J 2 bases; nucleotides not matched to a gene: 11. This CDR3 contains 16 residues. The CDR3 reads CASSEGLWTGTYEQYF. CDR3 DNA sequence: TGTGCCAGCAGCGAGGGCCTGTGGACAGGGACCTACGAGCAGTACTTC.

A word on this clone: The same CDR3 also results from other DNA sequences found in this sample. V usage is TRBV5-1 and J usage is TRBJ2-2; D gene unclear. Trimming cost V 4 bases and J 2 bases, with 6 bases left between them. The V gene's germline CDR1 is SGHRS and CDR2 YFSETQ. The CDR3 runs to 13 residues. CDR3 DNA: TGCGCCAGCAGCCCCGCTAACACCGGGGAGCTGTTTTTT. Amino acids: CASSPANTGELFF.

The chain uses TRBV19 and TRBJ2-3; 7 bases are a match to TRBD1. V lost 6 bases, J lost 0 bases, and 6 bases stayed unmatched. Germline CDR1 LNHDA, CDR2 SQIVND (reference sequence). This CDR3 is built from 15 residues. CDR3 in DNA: TGTGCCAGTAGCGAAGACAGGGAGAGCACAGATACGCAGTATTTT. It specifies CASSEDRESTDTQYF.

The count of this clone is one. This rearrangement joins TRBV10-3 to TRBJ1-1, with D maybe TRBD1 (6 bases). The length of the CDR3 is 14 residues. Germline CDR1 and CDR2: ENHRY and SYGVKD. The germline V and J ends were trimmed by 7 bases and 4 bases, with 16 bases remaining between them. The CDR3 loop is CAIKSTGLGTEAFF. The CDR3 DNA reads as TGTGCCATCAAGTCGACAGGCCTTGGCACTGAAGCTTTCTTT.

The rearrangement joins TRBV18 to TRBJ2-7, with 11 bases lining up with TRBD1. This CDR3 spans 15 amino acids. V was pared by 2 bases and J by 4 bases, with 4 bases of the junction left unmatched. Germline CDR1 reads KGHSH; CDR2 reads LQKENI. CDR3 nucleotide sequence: TGTGCCAGCTCACCAACCGGGACAGGGGGGTACGAGCAGTACTTC. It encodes CASSPTGTGGYEQYF.

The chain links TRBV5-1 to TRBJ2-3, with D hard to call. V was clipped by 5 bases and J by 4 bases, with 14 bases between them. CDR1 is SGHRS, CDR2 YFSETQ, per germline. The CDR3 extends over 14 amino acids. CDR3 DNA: TGCGCCAGCAGTTTTGGGGAACTCTCAGATACGCAGTATTTT. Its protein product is CASSFGELSDTQYF.

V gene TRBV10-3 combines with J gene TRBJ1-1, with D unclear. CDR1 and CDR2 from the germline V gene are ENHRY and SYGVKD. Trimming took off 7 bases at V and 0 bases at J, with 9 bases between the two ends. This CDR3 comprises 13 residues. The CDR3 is CAITREVNTEAFF. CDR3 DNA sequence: TGTGCCATCACCCGAGAAGTGAACACTGAAGCTTTCTTT.

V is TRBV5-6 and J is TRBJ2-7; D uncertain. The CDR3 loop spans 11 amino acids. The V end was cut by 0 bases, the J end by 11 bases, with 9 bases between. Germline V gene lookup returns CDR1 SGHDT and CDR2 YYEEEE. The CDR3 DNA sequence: TGTGCCAGCAGCTTGGTCAGGAAGGAGTACTTC. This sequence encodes CASSLVRKEYF.